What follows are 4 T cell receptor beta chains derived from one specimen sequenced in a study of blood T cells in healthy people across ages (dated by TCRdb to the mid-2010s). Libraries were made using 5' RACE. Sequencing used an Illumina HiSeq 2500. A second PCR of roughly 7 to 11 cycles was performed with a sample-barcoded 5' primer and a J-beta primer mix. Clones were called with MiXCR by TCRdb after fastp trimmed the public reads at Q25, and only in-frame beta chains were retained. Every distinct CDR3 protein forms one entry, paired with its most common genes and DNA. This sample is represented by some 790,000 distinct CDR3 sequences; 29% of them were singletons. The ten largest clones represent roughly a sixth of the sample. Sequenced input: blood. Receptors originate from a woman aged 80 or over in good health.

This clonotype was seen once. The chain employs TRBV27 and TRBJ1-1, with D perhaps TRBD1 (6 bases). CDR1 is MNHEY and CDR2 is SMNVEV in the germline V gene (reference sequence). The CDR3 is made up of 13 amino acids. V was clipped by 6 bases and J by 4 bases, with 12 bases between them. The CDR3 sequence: CASRWGGATEAFF. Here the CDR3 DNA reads TGTGCCAGCAGGTGGGGGGGGGCCACTGAAGCTTTCTTT.

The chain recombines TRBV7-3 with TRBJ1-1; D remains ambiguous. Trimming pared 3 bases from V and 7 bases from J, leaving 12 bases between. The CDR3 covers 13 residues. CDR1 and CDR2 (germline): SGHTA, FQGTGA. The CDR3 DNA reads TGTGCCAGCAGCTTTCAAATCCAGAGTGAAGCTTTCTTT. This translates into CASSFQIQSEAFF.

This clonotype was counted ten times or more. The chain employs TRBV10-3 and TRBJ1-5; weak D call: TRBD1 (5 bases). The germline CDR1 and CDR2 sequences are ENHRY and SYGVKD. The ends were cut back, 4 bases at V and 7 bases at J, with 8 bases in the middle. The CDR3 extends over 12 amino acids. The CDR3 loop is CAISAGNQPQHF. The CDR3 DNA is TGTGCCATCAGTGCAGGGAACCAGCCCCAGCATTTT.

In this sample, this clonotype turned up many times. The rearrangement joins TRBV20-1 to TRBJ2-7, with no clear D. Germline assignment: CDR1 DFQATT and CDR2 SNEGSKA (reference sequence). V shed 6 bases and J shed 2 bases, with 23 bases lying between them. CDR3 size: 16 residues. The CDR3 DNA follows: TGCAGTGCCCGATTCCCTGGGCAGGTAGTACCCTACGAGCAGTACTTC. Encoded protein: CSARFPGQVVPYEQYF.